A single sample gave rise to the 5 T cell receptor beta chains below, sequenced in a study of T-cell reconstitution after alpha-beta-depleted transplantation in children. Library preparation (for TCRbeta) was performed with unique molecular identifiers. A single record per CDR3 protein comes from TCRdb applying MiXCR to the PCR reads. The sample carries 250,000 to 350,000 distinct CDR3 sequences, approximately 9.6% recorded once. Material: PBMCs from the stem cell graft donor, obtained from the stem cell graft. The receptors originated from a human donor who donated a stem cell graft to a child with SCID.

This clonotype was counted many times. V is TRBV20-1 and J is TRBJ2-5; no reliable D call. V shed 3 bases and J shed 3 bases, with 2 bases lying between them. CDR1 is DFQATT and CDR2 is SNEGSKA in the germline V gene (reference sequence). There are 10 residues in the CDR3. CDR3 protein: CSASKETQYF. The CDR3, as DNA: TGCAGTGCTAGTAAAGAGACCCAGTACTTC.

V gene TRBV20-1 combines with J gene TRBJ2-7; 7 bases fit TRBD2. Germline loops: CDR1 DFQATT, CDR2 SNEGSKA (reference sequence). CDR3 size: 14 residues. V lost 3 bases to trimming and J lost 6 bases; unmatched junction nucleotides: 11. The CDR3 nucleotides are TGCAGTGCTAGCAGCAGCGGGGTTATGGTCGAGCAGTACTTC. It is translated as CSASSSGVMVEQYF.

This clonotype was seen many times. The J gene is TRBJ2-2, the V gene TRBV2, with 7 positions matching TRBD1. CDR1 is SNHLY, CDR2 FYNNEI, per germline. CDR3 length equals 14 residues. Trimming at V came to 5 bases and at J to 6 bases, leaving 6 bases not matched to a gene. The CDR3 DNA reads as TGTGCCAGCAGTCCGCAGGGGGTCGCCGGGGAGCTGTTTTTT. It translates to CASSPQGVAGELFF.

The sample holds a few counts of this clonotype. The CDR3 protein is CASSLRGGGELFF. CDR3 in DNA: TGTGCCAGCAGCCTAAGGGGAGGCGGGGAGCTGTTTTTT. The rearrangement uses TRBV3-1 and TRBJ2-2; possible D gene TRBD2, 6 bases. The CDR3 runs to 13 residues. The V and J ends lost 4 bases and 7 bases respectively, with 10 bases between them. Germline CDR1 LGHDT, CDR2 YNNKEL (reference sequence).

This clonotype was counted only a few times. V usage is TRBV12-3 or TRBV12-4 and J usage is TRBJ1-6; TRBD1 is a possible D gene (5 bases). This CDR3 comprises 16 residues. With 5 bases removed from V and 6 bases from J, the gap between germline ends came to 17 bases. The chain's CDR3 is CASSNDPSGGNSPLHF. Written as DNA, the CDR3 is TGTGCCAGCAGTAACGACCCTTCGGGGGGTAATTCACCCCTCCACTTT.